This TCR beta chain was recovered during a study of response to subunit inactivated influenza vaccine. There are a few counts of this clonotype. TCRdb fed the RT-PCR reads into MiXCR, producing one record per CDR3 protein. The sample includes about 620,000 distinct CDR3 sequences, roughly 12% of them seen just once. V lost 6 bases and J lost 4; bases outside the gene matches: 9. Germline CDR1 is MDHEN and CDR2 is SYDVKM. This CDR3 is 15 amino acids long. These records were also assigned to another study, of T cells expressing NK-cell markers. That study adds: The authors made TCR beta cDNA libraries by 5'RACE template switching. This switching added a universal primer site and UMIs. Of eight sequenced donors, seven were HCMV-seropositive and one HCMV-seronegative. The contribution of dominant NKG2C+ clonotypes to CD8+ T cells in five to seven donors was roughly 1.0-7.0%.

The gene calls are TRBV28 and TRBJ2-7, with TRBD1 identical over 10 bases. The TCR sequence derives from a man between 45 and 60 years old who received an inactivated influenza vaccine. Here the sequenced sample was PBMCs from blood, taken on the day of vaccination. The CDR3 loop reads CASRQGTGVRYEQYF. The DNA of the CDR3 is TGTGCCAGCAGGCAGGGGACAGGGGTGAGATACGAGCAGTACTTC.